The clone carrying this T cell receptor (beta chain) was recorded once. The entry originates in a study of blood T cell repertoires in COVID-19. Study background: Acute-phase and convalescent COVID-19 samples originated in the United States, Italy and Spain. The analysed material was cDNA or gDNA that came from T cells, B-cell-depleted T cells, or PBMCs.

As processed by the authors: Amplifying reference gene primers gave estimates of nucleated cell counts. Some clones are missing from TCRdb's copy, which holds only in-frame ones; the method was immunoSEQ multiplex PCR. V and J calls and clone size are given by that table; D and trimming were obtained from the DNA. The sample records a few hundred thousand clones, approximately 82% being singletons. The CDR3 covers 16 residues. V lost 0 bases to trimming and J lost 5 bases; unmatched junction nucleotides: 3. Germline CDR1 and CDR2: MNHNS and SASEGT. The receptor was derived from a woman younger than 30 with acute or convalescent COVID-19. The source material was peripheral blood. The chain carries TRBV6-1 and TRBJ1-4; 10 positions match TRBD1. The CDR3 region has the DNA TGTGCCAGCAGTGAAGCGGTGGGACAGGGGAATGAAAAACTGTTTTTT. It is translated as CASSEAVGQGNEKLFF.